Listed here are 17 T cell receptor beta chains from one sample, sequenced in a study of human T cells and chemical hapten exposure. Time point reported: patch test 3, about 24 weeks after DPC sensitization. The sample's treatment: therapeutic diphenylcyclopropenone sensitization with weekly scalp DPC. MiXCR, run by TCRdb on the RACE reads, gives a single entry per CDR3 protein. The sample holds tens of thousands of distinct CDR3 sequences, about 11% seen once. This specimen was whole blood, taken in connection with sensitization to the hapten diphenylcyclopropenone (DPC). Receptor source: a young woman with alopecia areata. Some clones in this sample may be carry-over from other donors' samples.

V gene TRBV29-1 combines with J gene TRBJ2-7; 10 positions agree with TRBD2. CDR3 size: 12 residues. Germline V CDR1 and CDR2: SQVTM, ANQGSEA. V shed 7 bases, J shed 7 bases, and the junction held 7 bases outside the gene matches. The CDR3 DNA reads TGCAGCGCCGGGACTAGCGTTGGGGAGCAGTACTTC. Its translation is CSAGTSVGEQYF.

The chain carries TRBV12-3 or TRBV12-4 and TRBJ2-7; weak D call: TRBD1 (6 bases). V was cut by 3 bases and J by 2 bases, with 20 bases left in between. This CDR3 comprises 17 residues. The CDR3, as DNA: TGTGCCAGCAGTTTTGGGCCCGGACAGATTATCCCCTACGAGCAGTACTTC. Translation gives CASSFGPGQIIPYEQYF.

This clonotype turned up a few times. The J gene is TRBJ1-1, the V gene TRBV7-2; a possible D gene is TRBD1 (6 bases). The germline gives CDR1 SGHTA, CDR2 FQGNSA. CDR3 size: 13 residues. Between the trimmed V and J ends, which lost 6 bases and 7 bases, there was a span of 15 bases. The CDR3 DNA is TGTGCCAGCAGTTTTACAGGGAGCAGTGAAGCTTTCTTT. This sequence encodes CASSFTGSSEAFF.

The V gene is TRBV6-2 or TRBV6-3, the J gene TRBJ2-1; tentatively, D is TRBD2 (6 bases). This CDR3 region has 15 residues. V lost 9 bases and J lost 0, with 15 bases in between. Germline V lookup: CDR1 MNHEY, CDR2 SVGEGT. The CDR3 loop reads CASTGDRISYNEQFF. The CDR3 DNA follows: TGTGCCAGTACGGGAGACCGAATCTCCTACAATGAGCAGTTCTTC.

This clonotype was observed many times. The chain employs TRBV5-1 and TRBJ1-2; 8 bases are a match to TRBD1. The V and J ends lost 4 bases and 0 bases, in that order; junction bases with no gene match: 5. The CDR3 is made up of 15 amino acids. Looked up from germline, CDR1 is SGHRS and CDR2 is YFSETQ. This CDR3 is CASSEGQASNYGYTF. The CDR3 region has the DNA TGCGCCAGCAGCGAGGGACAGGCGTCTAACTATGGCTACACCTTC.

The chain is built from TRBV7-2 and TRBJ2-5; D not certain. CDR3 length equals 15 residues. Trimming shortened V by 5 bases and J by 2 bases, and 15 bases separated the two germline ends. Germline V gives CDR1 SGHTA, CDR2 FQGNSA. In DNA form, the CDR3 reads TGTGCCAGCAGCCCCGGACCCCCCAGACAAGAGACCCAGTACTTC. Protein: CASSPGPPRQETQYF.

This clonotype was recorded many times. This rearrangement joins TRBV18 to TRBJ2-3, with D uncertain. This CDR3 comprises 14 residues. Deletions cut 0 bases from V and 1 base from J, with 5 bases between. Germline V CDR1 and CDR2: KGHSH, LQKENI. CDR3 in amino acids: CASSPPGGTDTQYF. CDR3 sequence (DNA): TGTGCCAGCTCACCACCAGGCGGCACAGATACGCAGTATTTT.

This clonotype was found a few times. The chain combines TRBV12-3 or TRBV12-4 with TRBJ2-3; 11 positions agree with TRBD2. J lost 1 base, V lost 6 bases, and 0 bases had no gene match. CDR3 length: 14 amino acids. CDR3 in DNA: TGTGCCAGCAGGACTAGCGGGGGCACAGATACGCAGTATTTT. Amino acids: CASRTSGGTDTQYF.

This clonotype was recorded many times. The chain employs TRBV9 and TRBJ2-2, with 10 bases that match TRBD2. Trimming at V came to 2 bases and at J to 6 bases, leaving 7 bases not matched to a gene. This CDR3 has 16 residues. Germline CDR1 SGDLS, CDR2 YYNGEE. CDR3 region: CASSVQAGGLAGELFF. CDR3 sequence (DNA): TGTGCCAGCAGCGTCCAAGCGGGAGGGCTCGCCGGGGAGCTGTTTTTT. Supplemented by reference TRBV9 and TRBJ2-2, the full variable domain reads DSGVTQTPKHLITATGQRVTLRCSPRSGDLSVYWYQQSLDQGLQFLIQYYNGEERAKGNILERFSAQQFPDLHSELNLSSLELGDSALYFCASSVQAGGLAGELFFGEGSRLTVL.

This clonotype has just a few counts. The chain links TRBV9 to TRBJ2-2, with D hard to call. Trimming cost V 0 bases and J 3 bases, with 6 bases left between them. Germline CDR1 SGDLS, CDR2 YYNGEE. This CDR3 has 14 amino acids. This chain's CDR3 is CASSVEPDTGELFF. The DNA of the CDR3 is TGTGCCAGCAGCGTAGAACCAGACACCGGGGAGCTGTTTTTT.

This clonotype was seen more than once but under ten times. V gene TRBV4-3 combines with J gene TRBJ2-7; D possibly corresponds to TRBD1 (5 bases). The CDR3 runs 15 residues. Germline V gene lookup returns CDR1 LGHNA and CDR2 YSLEER. V dropped 0 bases and J dropped 4 bases, with 13 bases sitting between them. CDR3: CASSQDEAGSYEQYF. CDR3 bases: TGCGCCAGCAGCCAAGATGAAGCAGGGTCGTACGAGCAGTACTTC.

Ten or more counts support this clonotype. The rearrangement uses TRBV6-2 or TRBV6-3 and TRBJ2-3, with D maybe TRBD2 (5 bases). The CDR3 has 16 residues. The germline V gene encodes CDR1 MNHEY and CDR2 SVGEGT. V was clipped by 2 bases and J by 6 bases, with 18 bases between them. CDR3 region: CASSYGGSNFRDTQYF. CDR3 bases: TGTGCCAGCAGTTACGGCGGGTCGAATTTCCGGGATACGCAGTATTTT.

Many counts were recorded for this clonotype. V is TRBV7-6 and J is TRBJ2-3; D is undetermined. In germline, CDR1 is SGHVS, CDR2 FNYEAQ. V was trimmed by 5 bases and J by 4 bases, leaving 7 bases between them. This CDR3 has 12 residues. The CDR3 spells CASSPTPDTQYF. The CDR3 DNA reads as TGTGCCAGCAGCCCTACCCCAGATACGCAGTATTTT.

The chain combines TRBV20-1 with TRBJ1-5; D not resolved. With 0 bases removed from V and 1 base from J, the gap between germline ends came to 7 bases. This CDR3 has 14 amino acids. Germline V lookup: CDR1 DFQATT, CDR2 SNEGSKA (reference sequence). The CDR3 sequence: CSAREAGSNQPQHF. CDR3 nucleotide sequence: TGCAGTGCTAGAGAGGCAGGCAGCAATCAGCCCCAGCATTTT.

There are many counts of this clonotype. J is TRBJ2-7 and V is TRBV11-2, with TRBD2 matching 10 bases. The trim removed 4 bases at V and 4 bases at J, leaving 13 bases unmatched. CDR1 is SGHAT and CDR2 is FQNNGV in the germline V gene. The CDR3 has 17 residues. For the CDR3, the DNA is TGTGCCAGCAGCTCCCGCGGGGTTAGCGGGAGGTCATACGAGCAGTACTTC. Protein: CASSSRGVSGRSYEQYF.

This clonotype was picked up many times. This chain uses TRBV18 with TRBJ2-6; 7 bases map to TRBD1. Germline CDR1 reads KGHSH; CDR2 reads LQKENI. This CDR3 has 15 residues. The V and J ends lost 3 bases and 4 bases, in that order; junction bases with no gene match: 3. The DNA for the CDR3 is TGTGCCAGCTCACCCGACAGGGCCGGGGCCAACGTCCTGACTTTC. Encoded protein: CASSPDRAGANVLTF.

This clonotype was recorded a few times. V usage is TRBV20-1 and J usage is TRBJ2-5; 7 nucleotides align to TRBD2. CDR1 and CDR2 from the germline V gene are DFQATT and SNEGSKA (reference sequence). V lost 0 bases, J lost 5 bases, and 9 bases stayed unmatched. CDR3 length: 15 residues. This CDR3 is CSARDPRDYSETQYF. Written as DNA, the CDR3 is TGCAGTGCTAGAGATCCTCGGGACTACAGCGAGACCCAGTACTTC.